This T cell receptor beta chain was recovered during a study of cytomegalovirus exposure and HLA in healthy donors. Both 60 Vbeta primers and 13 Jbeta primers went into the PCR. The protocol was immunoSEQ multiplex PCR, while the TCRdb copy is restricted to in-frame clones and leaves out a portion. Of roughly 130,000 clones detected, less than 85% appear once; the ten largest clones hold 2% to 2.5%. The CDR3 contains 15 residues. Trimming cost V 0 bases and J 4 bases, with 13 bases left between them. The germline CDR1 and CDR2 sequences are SGHRS and YFSETQ. As for this clone: Its antigen is unknown.

General study points: Differences between HLA loci emerged in a later analysis of TCR association rates, with DRB1 most and HLA-C fewest.

The chain combines TRBV5-1 with TRBJ1-2; D is possibly TRBD1 (6 bases). The source material was PBMCs. This receptor was identified in a woman aged 40 to 50 in good health and CMV-seropositive. The CDR3 DNA sequence: TGCGCCAGCAGCTTGGTAGCAGGGGAAACCTATGGCTACACCTTC. Translated, it gives CASSLVAGETYGYTF.